This record looks at one TCR beta chain sequence and its context. Its cognate antigen is unknown. MiXCR, run by TCRdb on the reads, gives a single entry per CDR3 protein. The table records approximately 270,000 distinct CDR3 sequences, around 20% of them present only once. The data derive from a study of T cell repertoires in cytomegalovirus infection. In the study overall: CMV epitopes that were recently identified and HLA-C-restricted were used alongside well-studied HLA-B-restricted ones. Both CMV infection and a matching HLA type were indicated by public TCR beta signatures.

Study-wide results and limits: The cumulative frequency of public TCR beta families identified carriers of CMV plus the relevant HLA.

V shed 2 bases and J shed 7 bases, with 17 bases lying between them. In germline, CDR1 is MNHEY, CDR2 SVGAGI. CDR3 length equals 15 residues. V usage is TRBV6-5 and J usage is TRBJ1-1; no clear D gene. This receptor was obtained from a human donor in good health (CMV status not recorded). Some clones in this sample may be carry-over from other donors' samples. This sample comprised cultured PBMCs, obtained from culture after CMV antigen stimulation. The CDR3 reads CASSYDPAGSGEAFF. The CDR3 DNA reads TGTGCCAGCAGTTACGACCCGGCCGGGAGTGGTGAAGCTTTCTTT.